The rows below give T cell receptor beta chains drawn from one sample of a study of human versus mouse CDR3 diversity and MHC coevolution. The protocol was immunoSEQ multiplex PCR, while the TCRdb copy is restricted to in-frame clones and leaves out a portion. The sample has 86,000 or so clones, 85% to 95% seen once. Sequences were obtained from naive CD4+ T cells from blood. All receptors come from a person aged 30 to 70 in good health. Both conserved end residues are part of each CDR3. Fields, in order: CDR3 protein, CDR3 DNA, clone size, V gene, D gene, J gene. D genes are given only for firm matches. Expanded clones are given a class, and other clones once, few, many or no size at all.

CDR3: CASSPGSYQETQYF; DNA: TGTGCCAGCAGTCCAGGATCTTACCAAGAGACCCAGTACTTC; size: once; V: TRBV7-2; D: .; J: TRBJ2-5
CDR3: CASSIRGTSEAFF; DNA: TGTGCCAGTAGTATCCGAGGGACATCTGAAGCTTTCTTT; size: .; V: TRBV19; D: .; J: TRBJ1-1
CDR3: CASSLGGADETQYF; DNA: TGTGCCAGCAGCCTCGGGGGGGCGGACGAGACCCAGTACTTC; size: once; V: TRBV11-3; D: TRBD2; J: TRBJ2-5
CDR3: CASTGDLAKNIQYF; DNA: TGTGCCAGCACGGGGGATCTAGCCAAAAACATTCAGTACTTC; size: .; V: TRBV6-5; D: .; J: TRBJ2-4
CDR3: CAFNRGPGTGELFF; DNA: TGTGCCTTTAACAGGGGGCCGGGAACCGGGGAGCTGTTTTTT; size: .; V: TRBV30; D: TRBD1; J: TRBJ2-2
CDR3: CASSLSPGLAGAQGNEQFF; DNA: TGTGCCAGCAGCTTAAGTCCGGGACTAGCGGGGGCTCAAGGGAATGAGCAGTTCTTC; size: .; V: TRBV7-3; D: TRBD2; J: TRBJ2-1
CDR3: CASRDTGVSRGYTF; DNA: TGTGCCAGCCGGGACACCGGAGTTTCGCGGGGCTACACCTTC; size: .; V: TRBV28; D: .; J: TRBJ1-2
CDR3: CASSLGSYNSPLHF; DNA: TGTGCCAGCAGTCTAGGCTCCTATAATTCACCCCTCCACTTT; size: .; V: TRBV6-5; D: .; J: TRBJ1-6
CDR3: CASSIGQGAREAFF; DNA: TGTGCCAGCAGCATCGGACAGGGGGCGAGGGAAGCTTTCTTT; size: .; V: TRBV9; D: TRBD1; J: TRBJ1-1
CDR3: CASSPDRGTEAFF; DNA: TGTGCCAGCAGTCCCGACAGAGGCACTGAAGCTTTCTTT; size: .; V: TRBV2; D: .; J: TRBJ1-1
CDR3: CATSRPSGYEQYF; DNA: TGTGCCACCAGCAGGCCCTCCGGTTACGAGCAGTACTTC; size: .; V: TRBV15; D: .; J: TRBJ2-7